What follows are 27 T cell receptor beta chains derived from one specimen sequenced in a study of blood T cell repertoires in COVID-19 (dated by TCRdb to between 2020 and 2021). Library prep was done by the immunoSEQ multiplex PCR assay. Not all clones reach the TCRdb copy of this immuneACCESS table, which keeps in-frame sequences only. Checked studies attribute under half of the gap to unresolved V genes and leave the rest unexplained. Present in this sample are about 240,000 clones, 86% of which were seen just once. Together, the top ten hold 6.2% of the sample. Sequencing was carried out using peripheral blood. These receptors all stem from a man in his sixties with acute or convalescent COVID-19.

The V and J genes are TRBV20-1 and TRBJ2-1; D is perhaps TRBD1 (5 bases). V lost 3 bases to trimming and J lost 0 bases, with 15 bases between them. CDR3 length: 16 residues. Germline V gene sequence: CDR1 DFQATT, CDR2 SNEGSKA (reference sequence). In nucleotides, the CDR3 is TGCAGTGCTAGTTTGGGGCGATACGTCTCCTACAATGAGCAGTTCTTC. Its translation is CSASLGRYVSYNEQFF.

The chain is built from TRBV3-1 (or the pseudogene TRBV3-2) and TRBJ2-2; 12 bases fit TRBD2. The CDR3 has 17 amino acids. Germline V gene sequence: CDR1 LGHDT, CDR2 YNNKEL (reference sequence). V gave up 3 bases and J gave up 0 bases; unmatched junction bases: 2. In nucleotides, the CDR3 is TGTGCCAGCAGCCAGAGGACTAGCGGGGCGAACACCGGGGAGCTGTTTTTT. Translating it yields CASSQRTSGANTGELFF.

In DNA form, the CDR3 reads TGTGCCAGCAGCCAATTGGCCAGCGGGAGCTCCTACAATGAGCAGTTCTTC. It encodes CASSQLASGSSYNEQFF. This chain joins TRBV4-2 and TRBJ2-1, with 8 bases identical to TRBD2. This CDR3 region has 17 residues. CDR1 is LGHNA, CDR2 YNFKEQ, per germline. After removal of 2 bases from V and 0 bases from J, the junction contained 6 bases not matched to a gene.

The V and J genes are TRBV5-1 and TRBJ2-5, with TRBD1 matching over 9 bases. V trimming: 1 base; J trimming: 5 bases; junction bases outside the gene matches: 9. This CDR3 region has 16 residues. Germline V gives CDR1 SGHRS, CDR2 YFSETQ. CDR3 amino acids: CASSLSAGQGVETQYF. The CDR3, as DNA: TGCGCCAGCAGCTTGTCAGCGGGACAGGGTGTTGAGACCCAGTACTTC.

The chain employs TRBV28 and TRBJ2-5; D possibly corresponds to TRBD1 (6 bases). In germline, CDR1 is MDHEN, CDR2 SYDVKM. Trimming removed 5 bases at V and 5 bases at J, with 18 bases between. CDR3 length: 15 residues. CDR3 sequence (DNA): TGTGCCAGCAGTGGCCTGGGGGCGCGGCGGGAGACCCAGTACTTC. Amino acid sequence: CASSGLGARRETQYF.

Concerning this clone itself: Other DNA sequences in this sample translate to the same CDR3. The genes are TRBV7-2 and TRBJ2-7, with D hard to call. Germline lookup yields CDR1 SGHTA and CDR2 FQGNSA. The CDR3 is 14 amino acids. Trimming removed 1 base at V and 1 base at J, with 8 bases between. CDR3 DNA sequence: TGTGCCAGCAGCTTAGTTCCCGAGTCCTACGAGCAGTACTTC. This sequence encodes CASSLVPESYEQYF. Together with reference TRBV7-2 and TRBJ2-7, the CDR3 gives the full variable domain: GAGVSQSPSNKVTEKGKDVELRCDPISGHTALYWYRQSLGQGLEFLIYFQGNSAPDKSGLPSDRFSAERTGGSVSTLTIQRTQQEDSAVYLCASSLVPESYEQYFGPGTRLTVT.

The J gene is TRBJ2-2, the V gene TRBV5-6; D might be TRBD1 (6 bases). Germline loops: CDR1 SGHDT, CDR2 YYEEEE. V dropped 0 bases and J dropped 4 bases, with 13 bases sitting between them. The CDR3 length is 16 residues. Here the CDR3 DNA reads TGTGCCAGCAGCTTGGCGTTCCTAGGGGGCACCGGGGAGCTGTTTTTT. Translated, it gives CASSLAFLGGTGELFF.

The rearrangement uses TRBV9 and TRBJ1-1; no definite D call. V was trimmed by 8 bases and J by 11 bases, leaving 19 bases between them. Germline loops: CDR1 SGDLS, CDR2 YYNGEE. The CDR3 loop spans 12 amino acids. The CDR3 DNA follows: TGTGCCAGTAGGGCGGGGAGGAAGTTTGCTTTCTTT. As protein: CASRAGRKFAFF. Complete variable domain (other parts from reference TRBV9 and TRBJ1-1): DSGVTQTPKHLITATGQRVTLRCSPRSGDLSVYWYQQSLDQGLQFLIQYYNGEERAKGNILERFSAQQFPDLHSELNLSSLELGDSALYFCASRAGRKFAFFGQGTRLTVV.

J is TRBJ2-2 and V is TRBV11-3; 11 bases are shared with TRBD1. The CDR3 loop spans 18 amino acids. Germline CDR1 SGHNT, CDR2 YENEEA. Trimming took 5 bases from V and 7 from J; bases not matched to a gene: 15. CDR3 in amino acids: CASSPVGQGAMWVGELFF. The CDR3 DNA sequence: TGTGCCAGCAGCCCCGTTGGACAGGGGGCGATGTGGGTCGGGGAGCTGTTTTTT.

J is TRBJ1-2 and V is TRBV2; D remains ambiguous. Germline assignment: CDR1 SNHLY and CDR2 FYNNEI. This CDR3 spans 15 amino acids. The germline V and J ends were trimmed by 7 bases and 1 base, with 16 bases remaining between them. CDR3 DNA sequence: TGTGCCAGCATGCCCTGGGCAGGAAGTAACTATGGCTACACCTTC. It codes for CASMPWAGSNYGYTF.

V usage is TRBV27 and J usage is TRBJ1-1; D remains ambiguous. Per germline, CDR1 MNHEY and CDR2 SMNVEV (reference sequence). The CDR3 has 15 residues. The V gene lost 5 bases and the J gene lost 1 base, with 14 bases spanning the gap. DNA of the CDR3: TGTGCCAGCAGTGTAACTTGGGGAGGGAACACTGAAGCTTTCTTT. It translates to CASSVTWGGNTEAFF.

V and J are TRBV27 and TRBJ2-4; 7 bases align to TRBD1. Per the germline V gene, CDR1 is MNHEY and CDR2 is SMNVEV (reference sequence). J gave up 5 bases and V 1 base, and 2 bases lay outside the gene matches. CDR3 length equals 14 residues. In DNA form, the CDR3 reads TGTGCCAGCAGTTTATTAGGGGGCGAAAACATTCAGTACTTC. It encodes CASSLLGGENIQYF.

The gene calls are TRBV5-6 and TRBJ2-2; 13 bases are shared with TRBD2. The V and J ends lost 5 bases and 2 bases, in that order; junction bases with no gene match: 6. Germline lookup yields CDR1 SGHDT and CDR2 YYEEEE. The CDR3 is made up of 17 amino acids. The CDR3 loop is CASREPGLAGNTGELFF. For the CDR3, the DNA is TGTGCCAGCAGGGAACCGGGACTAGCGGGAAACACCGGGGAGCTGTTTTTT.

This clone was picked up a small number of times. The V and J genes are TRBV5-1 and TRBJ1-6, with TRBD1 as a possible D gene (5 bases). CDR1 and CDR2 from the germline V gene are SGHRS and YFSETQ. V was cut by 4 bases and J by 10 bases, with 12 bases left in between. The CDR3 length is 13 residues. The CDR3 DNA reads TGCGCCAGCAGCCCGGGGGGGAGGTCACCCCTCCACTTT. Translation: CASSPGGRSPLHF.

The gene calls are TRBV25-1 and TRBJ2-7, with TRBD1 matching over 7 bases. Germline loops: CDR1 MGHDK, CDR2 SYGVNS. The CDR3 has 15 amino acids. After removal of 2 bases from V and 3 bases from J, the junction contained 7 bases not matched to a gene. CDR3 sequence: CASSETGQLGYEQYF. CDR3 nucleotide sequence: TGTGCCAGCAGTGAAACGGGACAGCTGGGCTACGAGCAGTACTTC.

The chain has TRBV5-6 and TRBJ1-4; no firm D call. V was pared by 0 bases and J by 5 bases, with 17 bases between. The germline V gene encodes CDR1 SGHDT and CDR2 YYEEEE. The CDR3 has 17 residues. The DNA for the CDR3 is TGTGCCAGCAGCTTGGCCTTGAGAGGCCTCCGCAATGAAAAACTGTTTTTT. Residues: CASSLALRGLRNEKLFF. Combining the CDR3 with reference TRBV5-6 and TRBJ1-4 gives the whole variable domain DAGVTQSPTHLIKTRGQQVTLRCSPKSGHDTVSWYQQALGQGPQFIFQYYEEEERQRGNFPDRFSGHQFPNYSSELNVNALLLGDSALYLCASSLALRGLRNEKLFFGSGTQLSVL.

The chain has TRBV5-6 and TRBJ2-3, with a possible D match to TRBD2 (6 bases). Trimming stripped 0 bases from V and 3 bases from J, with 8 bases between. The CDR3 is made up of 14 amino acids. The germline V gene encodes CDR1 SGHDT and CDR2 YYEEEE. CDR3 coding DNA: TGTGCCAGCAGCTTGGGGGGAGGAACAGATACGCAGTATTTT. Residues: CASSLGGGTDTQYF.

The rearrangement uses TRBV25-1 and TRBJ1-3, with a possible D match to TRBD1 (6 bases). This CDR3 is 17 amino acids long. V lost 6 bases and J 0 bases, leaving 18 bases between the germline ends. Germline V gene lookup returns CDR1 MGHDK and CDR2 SYGVNS. The CDR3 is CASSPSPTGYSGNTIYF. CDR3 sequence (DNA): TGTGCCAGCAGCCCTAGCCCGACAGGTTACTCTGGAAACACCATATATTTT.

Of note for this clone: The sample holds other DNA sequences that translate to the same CDR3. The rearrangement joins TRBV6-5 to TRBJ1-2, with D perhaps TRBD1 (6 bases). Germline assignment: CDR1 MNHEY and CDR2 SVGAGI. The CDR3 covers 15 residues. Trimming took 0 bases from V and 2 from J, leaving 10 bases between them. The CDR3 reads CASSYSGGRNYGYTF. CDR3 nucleotide sequence: TGTGCCAGCAGTTACTCAGGGGGAAGGAACTATGGCTACACCTTC.

V usage is TRBV4-1 and J usage is TRBJ2-5; 10 nucleotides align to TRBD2. With V trimmed by 1 base and J by 2 bases, 7 bases remained unmatched. Germline V lookup: CDR1 MGHRA, CDR2 YSYEKL. CDR3 length equals 17 residues. The CDR3 here is CASSQGIATSGQETQYF. The CDR3 bases are TGCGCCAGCAGCCAAGGGATCGCGACTAGCGGGCAAGAGACCCAGTACTTC.

The V gene is TRBV4-2, the J gene TRBJ2-3, with D possibly being TRBD2 (5 bases). The ends were cut back, 0 bases at V and 4 bases at J, with 14 bases in the middle. Per germline, CDR1 LGHNA and CDR2 YNFKEQ. CDR3 length: 16 amino acids. The CDR3 loop is CASSQERAVAADTQYF. CDR3 bases: TGTGCCAGCAGCCAAGAGAGGGCTGTCGCGGCAGATACGCAGTATTTT.

The CDR3 bases are TGTGCCAGCAGTCCCCGTATAGGGGCCGTCAATCAGCCCCAGCATTTT. It encodes CASSPRIGAVNQPQHF. The rearrangement links TRBV27 to TRBJ1-5, with D possibly matching TRBD1 (5 bases). The V gene's germline CDR1 is MNHEY and CDR2 SMNVEV (reference sequence). V lost 5 bases, J lost 3 bases, and 17 bases lay in between. The CDR3 runs to 16 residues.

DNA for the CDR3: TGTGCCAGCAGCCGGGAATCCGGGACAGGGGGCACTGAAGCTTTCTTT. It is translated as CASSRESGTGGTEAFF. The V and J genes are TRBV3-1 (or the pseudogene TRBV3-2) and TRBJ1-1; TRBD1 agrees at 11 bases. J gave up 4 bases and V 4 bases, and 8 bases lay outside the gene matches. The CDR3 is made up of 16 amino acids. The V gene's germline CDR1 is LGHDT and CDR2 YNNKEL (reference sequence).

CDR3 nucleotide sequence: TGTGCCAGCAGTTACCAGACAGGGGGGGAGACCCAGTACTTC. This codes for CASSYQTGGETQYF. This chain uses TRBV6-5 with TRBJ2-5, with TRBD1 identical over 9 bases. CDR1 and CDR2 (germline): MNHEY, SVGAGI. With 2 bases clipped from V and 5 bases from J, the junction kept 3 bases outside the gene matches. The CDR3 sequence is 14 residues long.

This clone appeared a single time. The J gene is TRBJ2-7, the V gene TRBV7-8; 9 positions match TRBD1. The CDR3 consists of 15 residues. V lost 5 bases and J lost 3; bases outside the gene matches: 8. Germline V CDR1 and CDR2: SGHVS, FQNEAQ. CDR3 loop: CASSLTRDRDYEQYF. For the CDR3, the DNA is TGTGCCAGCAGCCTCACCCGGGACAGGGACTACGAGCAGTACTTC.

With regard to this clone: A read error may account for a junction end that differs from germline. The rearrangement uses TRBV18 and TRBJ2-7, with D tentatively TRBD1 (6 bases). CDR3 length: 15 residues. Germline V gene lookup returns CDR1 KGHSH and CDR2 LQKENI. The CDR3 region is CATSLDSPSSYEQYF. Written as DNA, the CDR3 is TGTGCCACCTCATTGGACAGCCCGAGCTCCTACGAGCAGTACTTC.

V usage is TRBV4-2 and J usage is TRBJ1-4; D might be TRBD1 (6 bases). Germline CDR1 LGHNA, CDR2 YNFKEQ. Deletions cut 0 bases from V and 0 bases from J, with 11 bases between. CDR3 length: 17 residues. The CDR3 reads CASSQDRGVSTNEKLFF. DNA for the CDR3: TGTGCCAGCAGCCAAGACAGGGGAGTATCAACTAATGAAAAACTGTTTTTT.